These 9 T cell receptor beta chains were sequenced from one sample in a study of blood T cell repertoires in COVID-19. Profiling relied on immunoSEQ multiplex PCR, and the TCRdb table lists in-frame clones only, not all of them. The sample holds 200,000 to 300,000 clones, about 89% seen once. Sequenced material: PBMCs or T cells enriched from blood (not recorded which). These receptors were obtained from a woman under 30 who had recovered from COVID-19.

The rearrangement links TRBV5-8 to TRBJ1-1; 9 nucleotides agree with TRBD1. The germline CDR1 and CDR2 sequences are SGHTS and YDEGEE. CDR3 length: 15 amino acids. V lost 4 bases, J lost 3 bases, and 7 bases stayed unmatched. The CDR3, as DNA: TGTGCCAGCAGCGGCAGGACAGGGGTTGACACTGAAGCTTTCTTT. Encoded protein: CASSGRTGVDTEAFF. Full variable domain (rest looked up from reference TRBV5-8 and TRBJ1-1): EAGVTQSPTHLIKTRGQQATLRCSPISGHTSVYWYQQALGLGLQFLLWYDEGEERNRGNFPPRFSGRQFPNYSSELNVNALELEDSALYLCASSGRTGVDTEAFFGQGTRLTVV.

J is TRBJ1-2 and V is TRBV11-3, with 7 bases fitting TRBD1. Germline CDR1 and CDR2: SGHNT and YENEEA. CDR3 length: 15 amino acids. With V trimmed by 4 bases and J by 5 bases, 10 bases remained unmatched. Written as DNA, the CDR3 is TGTGCCAGCAGCTCCAGGGGGACCCGGTCTTATGGCTACACCTTC. Translated, it gives CASSSRGTRSYGYTF.

This sequence joins TRBV18 and TRBJ2-7; no firm D call. The CDR3 extends over 15 amino acids. V was cut by 4 bases and J by 3 bases, with 16 bases left in between. The germline V gene has CDR1 KGHSH and CDR2 LQKENI. DNA for the CDR3: TGTGCCAGCTCACTGCAGAACGCCCCTTTCTACGAGCAGTACTTC. Its translation: CASSLQNAPFYEQYF.

The gene calls are TRBV7-3 and TRBJ2-5; no clear D gene. Trimming left V 5 bases short and J 5 bases short, with 12 bases between. This CDR3 has 13 amino acids. CDR1 and CDR2 from the germline V gene are SGHTA and FQGTGA. Written as DNA, the CDR3 is TGTGCCAGCAGCCGTGGCCCTAGGGAGACCCAGTACTTC. Residues: CASSRGPRETQYF.

Of note for this clone: This likely stems from a read error, as it lies one base from a far larger clone. The gene calls are TRBV7-8 and TRBJ2-1, with 7 bases aligning to TRBD2. The germline V gene has CDR1 SGHVS and CDR2 FQNEAQ. CDR3 length: 14 residues. V shed 0 bases, J shed 4 bases, and the junction held 0 bases outside the gene matches. In nucleotides, the CDR3 is TGTGCCAGCAGCTTAGCGGGGGGGTACAATGAGCAGTTCTTC. As protein: CASSLAGGYNEQFF.

V usage is TRBV19 and J usage is TRBJ1-5; a possible D gene is TRBD1 (6 bases). The germline V gene has CDR1 LNHDA and CDR2 SQIVND (reference sequence). The CDR3 spans 18 residues. The V end was cut by 6 bases, the J end by 0 bases, with 21 bases between. DNA for the CDR3: TGTGCCAGTAGCAAAGGGACAATAGGTGGAAGTAGCAATCAGCCCCAGCATTTT. The encoded protein is CASSKGTIGGSSNQPQHF.

The rearrangement links TRBV4-3 to TRBJ1-2; 10 bases align to TRBD1. After removal of 0 bases from V and 4 bases from J, the junction contained 11 bases not matched to a gene. The CDR3 length is 18 residues. Germline CDR1 reads LGHNA; CDR2 reads YSLEER. Here the CDR3 reads CASSQDIGRTGGGYGYTF. The CDR3 bases are TGCGCCAGCAGCCAAGATATCGGTAGGACAGGGGGAGGCTATGGCTACACCTTC.

J is TRBJ2-7 and V is TRBV3-1 (or the pseudogene TRBV3-2); possibly TRBD1 for D (6 bases). This CDR3 region has 15 residues. Germline V gene data show CDR1 as LGHDT and CDR2 as YNNKEL (reference sequence). Deletions cut 2 bases from V and 6 bases from J, with 17 bases between. This CDR3 is CASSQHLPHRVEQYF. The CDR3 coding sequence is TGTGCCAGCAGCCAACACCTTCCTCACAGGGTCGAGCAGTACTTC.

This chain joins TRBV28 and TRBJ1-2; 7 positions agree with TRBD1. Trimming took 6 bases from V and 3 from J; bases not matched to a gene: 7. The germline CDR1 and CDR2 sequences are MDHEN and SYDVKM. CDR3 size: 14 residues. In nucleotides, the CDR3 is TGTGCCAGCAGCGTAACAGGGGACGACTATGGCTACACCTTC. Translating gives CASSVTGDDYGYTF.